What follows are 28 T cell receptor beta chains derived from one specimen sequenced in a study of T-cell memory formation after mild COVID-19. Each CDR3 protein gets one entry after TCRdb re-called the 5' RACE reads with MiXCR. This table holds roughly 340,000 distinct CDR3 sequences, more than 20% found once. Sequencing used PBMCs or a T cell subset sorted from them (not recorded which). The source of these receptors is a man younger than 30 who had mild COVID-19 (a few samples of this study predate the infection). Cell type and time point are not known.

In this sample, this clonotype turned up many times. The chain combines TRBV5-1 with TRBJ2-3; unclear D gene. The CDR3 contains 14 residues. Germline values: CDR1 SGHRS, CDR2 YFSETQ. Deletions cut 0 bases from V and 1 base from J, with 6 bases between. The DNA for the CDR3 is TGCGCCAGCAGCTTGGGTAGGGGCACAGATACGCAGTATTTT. This sequence encodes CASSLGRGTDTQYF.

This clonotype was counted only a few times. The gene calls are TRBV27 and TRBJ2-7; D remains ambiguous. The V end was cut by 5 bases, the J end by 1 base, with 15 bases between. Germline CDR1 and CDR2: MNHEY and SMNVEV (reference sequence). The CDR3 is 15 residues long. CDR3 loop: CASSPRTVRSYEQYF. In nucleotides, the CDR3 is TGTGCCAGCAGTCCTCGGACGGTTAGGTCCTACGAGCAGTACTTC.

The J gene is TRBJ2-3, the V gene TRBV4-2; 13 positions match TRBD2. This CDR3 contains 20 residues. CDR1 LGHNA and CDR2 YNFKEQ come from the germline V gene. Losses at the gene ends were 3 bases for V and 0 bases for J; bases not matched to a gene: 12. The CDR3 is CASSQTNPGLAGTSTDTQYF. The CDR3 nucleotides read TGTGCCAGCAGCCAGACCAATCCGGGACTAGCGGGAACTAGCACAGATACGCAGTATTTT.

This chain connects TRBV20-1 to TRBJ2-5; 15 nucleotides align to TRBD2. This CDR3 contains 16 residues. CDR1 DFQATT and CDR2 SNEGSKA come from the germline V gene (reference sequence). V shed 4 bases, J shed 5 bases, and the junction held 8 bases outside the gene matches. The CDR3: CSATWTSGGARETQYF. CDR3 sequence (DNA): TGCAGTGCTACCTGGACTAGCGGGGGGGCCCGGGAGACCCAGTACTTC.

This clonotype was recorded a few times. The chain employs TRBV15 and TRBJ2-7, with D perhaps being TRBD1 or TRBD2 (5 bases each). The germline gives CDR1 LNHNV, CDR2 YYDKDF (reference sequence). CDR3 length: 12 residues. V lost 3 bases and J 10 bases, leaving 13 bases between the germline ends. CDR3 sequence: CATSSAYRDQYV. The DNA for the CDR3 is TGTGCCACCAGCAGTGCATATCGGGACCAGTACGTC.

The chain links TRBV7-3 to TRBJ1-2; D might be TRBD1 (6 bases). Germline CDR1 SGHTA, CDR2 FQGTGA. This CDR3 contains 12 residues. Between the trimmed V and J ends, which lost 6 bases and 8 bases, there was a span of 13 bases. The chain's CDR3 is CASSPRGGGYTF. The CDR3, as DNA: TGTGCCAGCAGTCCTCGTGGGGGCGGCTACACCTTC.

The V and J genes are TRBV12-3 or TRBV12-4 and TRBJ1-5; D is perhaps TRBD1 (6 bases). The CDR3 covers 16 residues. V lost 7 bases to trimming and J lost 4 bases, with 20 bases between them. The CDR3 reads CASTGGGGSANQPQHF. The DNA for the CDR3 is TGTGCCAGCACCGGAGGGGGAGGGAGTGCAAATCAGCCCCAGCATTTT.

The chain joins TRBV7-2 to TRBJ2-5; D may correspond to TRBD1 or TRBD2 (5 bases each). There are 14 residues in the CDR3. V was pared by 2 bases and J by 1 base, with 8 bases between. In germline, CDR1 is SGHTA, CDR2 FQGNSA. In nucleotides, the CDR3 is TGTGCCAGCAGCTTAATGGGGACCCAAGAGACCCAGTACTTC. Translation gives CASSLMGTQETQYF.

This clonotype appeared a few times. V and J are TRBV11-2 and TRBJ2-3; D call uncertain. Trimming left V 5 bases short and J 2 bases short, with 8 bases between. Per germline, CDR1 SGHAT and CDR2 FQNNGV. The CDR3 has 13 amino acids. Here the CDR3 reads CASSRWVTDTQYF. The CDR3 nucleotides read TGTGCCAGCAGCCGTTGGGTCACAGATACGCAGTATTTT.

The chain couples TRBV9 to TRBJ2-3; D might be TRBD2 (6 bases). The CDR3 length is 17 residues. V lost 3 bases and J lost 0, with 17 bases in between. CDR1 and CDR2 from the germline V gene are SGDLS and YYNGEE. In nucleotides, the CDR3 is TGTGCCAGCAGCGGTAGTGCCCCTAGCGCTAGCACAGATACGCAGTATTTT. Protein sequence: CASSGSAPSASTDTQYF. The variable domain in full, with the rest retrieved from reference TRBV9 and TRBJ2-3, is DSGVTQTPKHLITATGQRVTLRCSPRSGDLSVYWYQQSLDQGLQFLIQYYNGEERAKGNILERFSAQQFPDLHSELNLSSLELGDSALYFCASSGSAPSASTDTQYFGPGTRLTVL.

This sequence joins TRBV6-2 or TRBV6-3 and TRBJ2-7; D perhaps matches TRBD1 (5 bases). With 6 bases removed from V and 5 bases from J, the gap between germline ends came to 14 bases. Germline loops: CDR1 MNHEY, CDR2 SVGEGT. The length of the CDR3 is 13 residues. Written as DNA, the CDR3 is TGTGCCAGCAGCCTCAGGGTAGTGGACGAGCAGTACGTC. This sequence encodes CASSLRVVDEQYV.

This clonotype was observed a few times. This sequence joins TRBV7-9 and TRBJ2-3; 10 bases agree with TRBD2. There are 18 residues in the CDR3. Germline V gives CDR1 SEHNR, CDR2 FQNEAQ (reference sequence). The trim removed 1 base at V and 2 bases at J, leaving 9 bases unmatched. CDR3 residues: CASSLGPSSGGFTDTQYF. CDR3 nucleotide sequence: TGTGCCAGCAGCTTAGGGCCGTCTAGCGGGGGATTCACAGATACGCAGTATTTT.

This clonotype was detected a few times. The chain combines TRBV5-1 with TRBJ2-3, with D hard to call. V lost 2 bases and J lost 3, with 10 bases in between. CDR1 SGHRS and CDR2 YFSETQ come from the germline V gene. The length of the CDR3 is 14 residues. The CDR3 DNA sequence: TGCGCCAGCAGCTTTTCACAGCTTACAGATACGCAGTATTTT. This encodes CASSFSQLTDTQYF.

The sample holds a few counts of this clonotype. This chain connects TRBV6-1 to TRBJ2-6; D is undetermined. CDR3 size: 18 residues. With 0 bases removed from V and 0 bases from J, the gap between germline ends came to 12 bases. Per germline, CDR1 MNHNS and CDR2 SASEGT. The CDR3 protein is CASSEAGLGNSGANVLTF. The CDR3 bases are TGTGCCAGCAGTGAAGCAGGGCTAGGGAACTCTGGGGCCAACGTCCTGACTTTC.

The chain has TRBV10-3 and TRBJ1-2; tentatively, D is TRBD1 (6 bases). From germline, CDR1 is ENHRY and CDR2 SYGVKD. Deletions cut 11 bases from V and 1 base from J, with 17 bases between. CDR3 length equals 14 residues. CDR3 region: CALRDTGNNYGYTF. The DNA of the CDR3 is TGTGCCCTACGGGATACAGGGAATAACTATGGCTACACCTTC.

This clonotype has a handful of counts. This chain joins TRBV14 and TRBJ1-1; D is unclear. The ends were cut back, 0 bases at V and 5 bases at J, with 19 bases in the middle. The germline CDR1 and CDR2 sequences are SGHDN and FVKESK. The CDR3 spans 17 residues. This chain's CDR3 is CASSQETSRMSWTEAFF. As DNA, the CDR3 is TGTGCCAGCAGCCAAGAAACGTCGCGGATGTCGTGGACTGAAGCTTTCTTT.

This clonotype turned up a few times. The chain links TRBV7-6 to TRBJ2-1; 10 nucleotides match TRBD1. The V gene end was trimmed by 3 bases and the J gene end by 8 bases; junction bases not matched to a gene: 7. CDR1 is SGHVS, CDR2 FNYEAQ, per germline. The CDR3 runs 15 residues. The DNA of the CDR3 is TGTGCCAGCAGCTTCCGGGACAGGGGCCTGGATGAGCAGTTCTTC. Residues: CASSFRDRGLDEQFF.

The rearrangement joins TRBV6-5 to TRBJ1-5, with unresolved D. V was trimmed by 3 bases and J by 3 bases, leaving 9 bases between them. The length of the CDR3 is 14 residues. In germline, CDR1 is MNHEY, CDR2 SVGAGI. CDR3 DNA sequence: TGTGCCAGCAGTTATGGACGGCTCAATCAGCCCCAGCATTTT. The encoded protein is CASSYGRLNQPQHF.

The V and J genes are TRBV12-3 or TRBV12-4 and TRBJ1-1, with 12 positions matching TRBD1. The junction had 11 bases not matched to a gene; V was cut back by 6 bases and J by 6 bases. The CDR3 runs 16 residues. CDR3 DNA: TGTGCCAGCAGGCGGACCCCGGGACAGGGGGCTTCTGAAGCTTTCTTT. The encoded protein is CASRRTPGQGASEAFF.

The V and J genes are TRBV20-1 and TRBJ1-6; possible D gene TRBD1, 5 bases. Germline values: CDR1 DFQATT, CDR2 SNEGSKA (reference sequence). V lost 0 bases to trimming and J lost 14 bases, with 8 bases between them. CDR3 length: 11 amino acids. In nucleotides, the CDR3 is TGCAGTGCTAGAGACCGGACATCCCTCCACTTT. As protein: CSARDRTSLHF.

The J gene is TRBJ1-1, the V gene TRBV27, with D possibly TRBD1 on 5 matching bases. Trimming left V 6 bases short and J 0 bases short, with 20 bases between. This CDR3 spans 17 amino acids. Germline values: CDR1 MNHEY, CDR2 SMNVEV (reference sequence). The CDR3 region has the DNA TGTGCCAGCAGCACTAGACAGACACGTCTCATGAACACTGAAGCTTTCTTT. Protein product: CASSTRQTRLMNTEAFF.

V gene TRBV6-2 or TRBV6-3 combines with J gene TRBJ2-1; maybe TRBD1 (6 bases). CDR3 length: 20 amino acids. The germline V and J ends were trimmed by 3 bases and 0 bases, with 24 bases remaining between them. In germline, CDR1 is MNHEY, CDR2 SVGEGT. CDR3 protein: CASSYDYGTTVISSYNEQFF. In nucleotides, the CDR3 is TGTGCCAGCAGTTATGACTACGGGACAACCGTGATAAGCTCCTACAATGAGCAGTTCTTC.

This clonotype was observed a handful of times. The chain is built from TRBV7-9 and TRBJ2-7; 9 bases match TRBD1. In germline, CDR1 is SEHNR, CDR2 FQNEAQ (reference sequence). This CDR3 region has 13 residues. V was clipped by 8 bases and J by 5 bases; unmatched bases: 7. The DNA of the CDR3 is TGTGCCAGCGGGACAGGGTCTGGTAACGAGCAGTACTTC. It specifies CASGTGSGNEQYF.

V usage is TRBV21-1 and J usage is TRBJ2-1; the table calls TRBD1, which could not be checked here. TRBV21-1 is described as a pseudogene. The CDR3 is 15 amino acids. CDR3 in DNA: TGTGCCAGCCCCTCGCCGGGACAGGGGTTTAATGAGCAGTTCTTC. It codes for CASPSPGQGFNEQFF.

This clonotype was seen repeatedly, ten times or more. The chain has TRBV7-3 and TRBJ2-2; perhaps D is TRBD1 or TRBD2 (6 bases each). V was clipped by 4 bases and J by 7 bases, with 19 bases between them. This CDR3 region has 16 residues. The germline gives CDR1 SGHTA, CDR2 FQGTGA. The CDR3 spells CASSSMNREVGGELFF. CDR3 in DNA: TGTGCCAGCAGCTCGATGAACAGGGAGGTTGGCGGGGAGCTGTTTTTT.

This clonotype has a handful of counts. The chain couples TRBV5-1 to TRBJ1-4; a weak D match, TRBD1 (5 bases). Deletions cut 3 bases from V and 2 bases from J, with 14 bases between. The CDR3 runs 16 residues. Germline values: CDR1 SGHRS, CDR2 YFSETQ. The CDR3 here is CASSSGGLSTNEKLFF. CDR3 in DNA: TGCGCCAGCAGCTCTGGGGGGTTATCCACTAATGAAAAACTGTTTTTT.

This clonotype was detected only a few times. J is TRBJ1-3 and V is TRBV9; 7 positions agree with TRBD1. This CDR3 spans 14 amino acids. Germline lookup yields CDR1 SGDLS and CDR2 YYNGEE. V shed 4 bases and J 6 bases; nucleotides not matched to a gene: 7. CDR3 sequence (DNA): TGTGCCAGCAGCCCACGACAGGGCGTAAACACCATATATTTT. Translation: CASSPRQGVNTIYF.

This chain connects TRBV7-3 to TRBJ2-7; possible D gene TRBD2, 5 bases. Germline lookup yields CDR1 SGHTA and CDR2 FQGTGA. CDR3 length equals 14 residues. The V gene lost 6 bases and the J gene lost 7 bases, with 19 bases spanning the gap. The CDR3 DNA sequence: TGTGCCAGCAGAAACACAGATCGGGATCGTGAGCAGTACGTC. Translating it yields CASRNTDRDREQYV.